The 29 T cell receptor beta chains below come from one sample, sequenced in a study of graft-versus-host responses after intestinal transplantation. Some clones are missing from TCRdb's copy, which holds only in-frame ones; the method was immunoSEQ multiplex PCR. The sample lists more than 100,000 clones; 93% were seen once. Antigens for these TCRs are unknown. This sample comprised unstimulated CD8+ T cells sorted from spleen or lymph node cells, obtained before intestinal transplant. These receptors were obtained from a human donor who received an intestinal transplant.

The CDR3 bases are TGTGCCAGCAGTGGGGACTGGAATGAGCAGTTCTTC. Its translation is CASSGDWNEQFF. This chain joins TRBV27 and TRBJ2-1; D perhaps matches TRBD2 (6 bases). CDR3 length equals 12 residues. Looked up from germline, CDR1 is MNHEY and CDR2 is SMNVEV (reference sequence). With 5 bases removed from V and 7 bases from J, the gap between germline ends came to 9 bases.

The V and J genes are TRBV4-1 and TRBJ1-1; 8 nucleotides agree with TRBD1. The V segment lost 4 bases and the J segment 1 base; nucleotides outside the gene matches: 11. The CDR3 loop spans 17 amino acids. Germline V gives CDR1 MGHRA, CDR2 YSYEKL. This CDR3 reads CASSPIPGQASNTEAFF. CDR3 sequence (DNA): TGCGCCAGCAGCCCCATACCGGGACAGGCTTCGAACACTGAAGCTTTCTTT.

V and J are TRBV5-4 and TRBJ2-1, with no clear D. This CDR3 comprises 15 residues. V lost 4 bases and J lost 12, with 23 bases in between. Germline V gene sequence: CDR1 SGHNT, CDR2 YYREEE (reference sequence). Here the CDR3 reads CASSPEIPVADSQFF. CDR3 in DNA: TGTGCCAGCAGCCCCGAGATTCCCGTAGCAGATTCGCAGTTCTTC.

The gene calls are TRBV7-4 and TRBJ1-6, with D unresolved. This CDR3 is 14 amino acids long. Germline V gives CDR1 SGHVT, CDR2 SQSDAQ. V dropped 4 bases and J dropped 8 bases, with 12 bases sitting between them. In DNA form, the CDR3 reads TGTGCCAGCAGCTCAACGGCGAGTGATTCACCCCTCCACTTT. This sequence encodes CASSSTASDSPLHF.

This clone was seen a handful of times. This sequence joins TRBV6-6 and TRBJ1-3; D might be TRBD1 (6 bases). Germline V gene sequence: CDR1 MNHNY, CDR2 SVGAGI (reference sequence). V was pared by 2 bases and J by 3 bases, with 8 bases between. The CDR3 extends over 14 amino acids. The CDR3, as DNA: TGTGCCAGCAGTTACACGACAGGTGGAAACACCATATATTTT. This codes for CASSYTTGGNTIYF.

The V call is TRBV7-3, the J call TRBJ1-1; D possibly corresponds to TRBD1 (6 bases). CDR1 and CDR2 (germline): SGHTA, FQGTGA. CDR3 length: 13 amino acids. Trimming shortened V by 1 base and J by 11 bases, and 14 bases separated the two germline ends. The DNA for the CDR3 is TGTGCCAGCAGCTTAATTTCAGGGGACGGGGCTTTCTTT. Translated: CASSLISGDGAFF.

The chain carries TRBV4-1 and TRBJ2-1; 10 bases fit TRBD2. The CDR3 is made up of 18 amino acids. The V and J ends lost 0 bases and 3 bases, in that order; junction bases with no gene match: 8. Germline V gene lookup returns CDR1 MGHRA and CDR2 YSYEKL. This CDR3 reads CASSQDHGGLAHYNEQFF. CDR3 nucleotide sequence: TGCGCCAGCAGCCAAGATCATGGGGGACTAGCGCACTACAATGAGCAGTTCTTC.

The chain employs TRBV6-1 and TRBJ1-2; D might be TRBD1 (5 bases). CDR1 and CDR2 from the germline V gene are MNHNS and SASEGT. The CDR3 has 15 amino acids. Deletions cut 7 bases from V and 4 bases from J, with 19 bases between. CDR3 in DNA: TGTGCCAGCACCCCCGGGACGTACGCTCCCTATGGCTACACCTTC. Residues: CASTPGTYAPYGYTF.

This chain connects TRBV9 to TRBJ2-1, with D possibly matching TRBD2 (5 bases). The V gene's germline CDR1 is SGDLS and CDR2 YYNGEE. V lost 0 bases and J lost 4, with 11 bases in between. The CDR3 contains 15 residues. The DNA for the CDR3 is TGTGCCAGCAGCGTAGTTGCAGAGGGATACAATGAGCAGTTCTTC. It codes for CASSVVAEGYNEQFF.

The chain couples TRBV12-5 to TRBJ2-7; 7 bases line up with TRBD1. J gave up 3 bases and V 9 bases, and 8 bases lay outside the gene matches. CDR1 is LGHNT and CDR2 is FRNRAP in the germline V gene. The CDR3 is 13 residues long. The CDR3 protein is CASAEYRGYEQYF. For the CDR3, the DNA is TGTGCTAGCGCTGAATACAGGGGCTACGAGCAGTACTTC.

The chain recombines TRBV7-9 with TRBJ1-5; D is uncertain. The CDR3 contains 13 residues. Germline V lookup: CDR1 SEHNR, CDR2 FQNEAQ (reference sequence). Trimming pared 0 bases from V and 6 bases from J, leaving 6 bases between. DNA for the CDR3: TGTGCCAGCAGCTTAGCGCTATTTCAGCCCCAGCATTTT. Its protein product is CASSLALFQPQHF.

The chain employs TRBV9 and TRBJ2-1; TRBD1 or TRBD2 may be the D gene (7 bases each). The CDR3 covers 16 residues. V was shortened by 8 bases and J by 4 bases, with 22 bases between the two germline ends. CDR1 is SGDLS and CDR2 is YYNGEE in the germline V gene. CDR3 region: CASDREGGPGYNEQFF. The CDR3 DNA is TGTGCCAGTGACAGGGAGGGAGGACCGGGGTACAATGAGCAGTTCTTC.

The V gene is TRBV25-1, the J gene TRBJ2-1, with TRBD1 matching 7 bases. With 5 bases clipped from V and 14 bases from J, the junction kept 9 bases outside the gene matches. CDR1 MGHDK and CDR2 SYGVNS come from the germline V gene. This CDR3 comprises 12 residues. The CDR3 is CASSLGTDRKFF. CDR3 nucleotide sequence: TGTGCCAGCAGTTTAGGGACAGACAGAAAGTTCTTC. The full variable domain, in which reference TRBV25-1 and TRBJ2-1 provide the parts outside the CDR3, is EADIYQTPRYLVIGTGKKITLECSQTMGHDKMYWYQQDPGMELHLIHYSYGVNSTEKGDLSSESTVSRIRTEHFPLTLESARPSHTSQYLCASSLGTDRKFFGPGTRLTVL.

V is TRBV15 and J is TRBJ1-2; perhaps TRBD1 as D (5 bases). The CDR3 contains 16 residues. Trimming pared 0 bases from V and 2 bases from J, leaving 13 bases between. Per the germline V gene, CDR1 is LNHNV and CDR2 is YYDKDF (reference sequence). CDR3 in DNA: TGTGCCACCAGCAGAGATCGAGACAGCCGGAACTATGGCTACACCTTC. This sequence encodes CATSRDRDSRNYGYTF.

This clone was found once. The chain uses TRBV6-5 and TRBJ2-1; D is undetermined. Germline V lookup: CDR1 MNHEY, CDR2 SVGAGI. CDR3 length equals 14 residues. The germline V and J ends were trimmed by 2 bases and 5 bases, with 10 bases remaining between them. This CDR3 reads CASSYHQRNNEQFF. The CDR3 nucleotides read TGTGCCAGCAGTTACCACCAGAGGAACAATGAGCAGTTCTTC.

Notes on this clone: At one end, the junction sequence differs from germline, possibly due to a read error. The same CDR3 is also encoded by other DNA sequences in this sample. The chain joins TRBV7-6 to TRBJ1-2, with D unresolved. Germline-derived CDR1 and CDR2 are SGHVS and FNYEAQ. The CDR3 extends over 12 amino acids. The CDR3 loop reads CASSLDGEGYTF. The CDR3 nucleotides read TGTGCCAGCAGCTTAGACGGCGAGGGCTACACTTTC.

With respect to this clone: The junction differs from germline at one of its ends, possibly a read error. Here the CDR3 reads CSGENGMNTEAFF. In DNA, the CDR3 is TGCAGCGGTGAAAACGGAATGAACACTGAAGCTTTCTTT. This chain uses TRBV29-1 with TRBJ1-1; no definite D call. The germline V gene encodes CDR1 SQVTM and CDR2 ANQGSEA. The length of the CDR3 is 13 residues.

The CDR3 is CASSLPGTSDEYF. The CDR3 nucleotides read TGTGCCAGCAGCCTACCCGGGACTAGCGATGAGTATTTT. This chain links TRBV14 with TRBJ2-3, with TRBD2 identical over 10 bases. V shed 4 bases and J 13 bases; nucleotides not matched to a gene: 8. Germline assignment: CDR1 SGHDN and CDR2 FVKESK. The CDR3 extends over 13 amino acids.

This clone was detected only once. This sequence joins TRBV4-1 and TRBJ2-2; the D is unclear. Germline V gives CDR1 MGHRA, CDR2 YSYEKL. The CDR3 has 16 residues. Trimming took off 0 bases at V and 5 bases at J, with 13 bases between the two ends. The CDR3, as DNA: TGCGCCAGCAGCCAAGATCTGGTGGTTGTGACCGGGGAGCTGTTTTTT. This codes for CASSQDLVVVTGELFF.

This clone was found once. This chain joins TRBV29-1 and TRBJ2-1; D uncertain. The V end was cut by 7 bases, the J end by 3 bases, with 10 bases between. The CDR3 totals 12 residues. From germline, CDR1 is SQVTM and CDR2 ANQGSEA. The DNA of the CDR3 is TGCAGCGCGATGGACGGCTACAATGAGCAGTTCTTC. Encoded protein: CSAMDGYNEQFF.

The gene calls are TRBV6-6 and TRBJ1-1; D remains unclear. Per germline, CDR1 MNHNY and CDR2 SVGAGI (reference sequence). Trimming cost V 8 bases and J 8 bases, with 12 bases left between them. This CDR3 contains 11 residues. The CDR3, as DNA: TGTGCCAGCCACGACAATGGGGAAGCTTTCTTT. Its protein product is CASHDNGEAFF.

V gene TRBV7-6 combines with J gene TRBJ2-7, with 8 nucleotides matching TRBD1. This CDR3 contains 15 residues. Germline lookup yields CDR1 SGHVS and CDR2 FNYEAQ. V trimming: 5 bases; J trimming: 7 bases; junction bases outside the gene matches: 13. CDR3 residues: CASSPSRGLRGEQYF. CDR3 DNA sequence: TGTGCCAGCAGCCCGTCCAGGGGGCTGCGGGGTGAGCAGTACTTC.

The rearrangement links TRBV9 to TRBJ1-3; no clear D. Germline assignment: CDR1 SGDLS and CDR2 YYNGEE. The V gene lost 0 bases and the J gene lost 8 bases, with 9 bases spanning the gap. This CDR3 has 13 amino acids. The CDR3 DNA reads as TGTGCCAGCAGCGTAGACACCAGCGACACCATATATTTT. Its protein is CASSVDTSDTIYF.

The chain has TRBV5-1 and TRBJ1-1; D not certain. Per germline, CDR1 SGHRS and CDR2 YFSETQ. The CDR3 is 12 residues long. Trimming shortened V by 6 bases and J by 8 bases, and 14 bases separated the two germline ends. The CDR3 protein is CASTRPSGEAFF. CDR3 sequence (DNA): TGCGCCAGCACCCGCCCTAGCGGAGAAGCTTTCTTT.

The gene calls are TRBV9 and TRBJ2-5, with TRBD1 matching over 10 bases. Germline CDR1 SGDLS, CDR2 YYNGEE. V shed 7 bases, J shed 5 bases, and the junction held 5 bases outside the gene matches. This CDR3 is 13 amino acids long. The CDR3 DNA is TGTGCCAGCGGGACAGGGGATTGGGAGACCCAGTACTTC. Its translation is CASGTGDWETQYF.

The chain links TRBV10-1 to TRBJ2-7, with D unclear. The V gene's germline CDR1 is WNHNN and CDR2 SYGVQD (reference sequence). The CDR3 consists of 14 residues. V was cut by 2 bases and J by 7 bases, with 15 bases left in between. CDR3 bases: TGCGCCAGCAGTGAGGTACACTCGCCTGCGGAGCAGTACTTC. Amino acids: CASSEVHSPAEQYF.

The J gene is TRBJ2-2, the V gene TRBV7-6, with 13 positions matching TRBD2. This CDR3 has 17 amino acids. Germline CDR1 is SGHVS and CDR2 is FNYEAQ. The V and J ends lost 6 bases and 5 bases, in that order; junction bases with no gene match: 9. The CDR3 spells CASSSEAGLAGTGELFF. The CDR3 DNA is TGTGCCAGCAGTTCCGAAGCGGGACTAGCGGGGACCGGGGAGCTGTTTTTT. Full variable domain (rest looked up from reference TRBV7-6 and TRBJ2-2): GAGVSQSPRYKVTKRGQDVALRCDPISGHVSLYWYRQALGQGPEFLTYFNYEAQQDKSGLPNDRFSAERPEGSISTLTIQRTEQRDSAMYRCASSSEAGLAGTGELFFGEGSRLTVL.

J is TRBJ1-1 and V is TRBV12-5; perhaps TRBD1 as D (5 bases). The V gene lost 1 base and the J gene lost 6 bases, with 6 bases spanning the gap. Looked up from germline, CDR1 is LGHNT and CDR2 is FRNRAP. The CDR3 runs to 12 residues. CDR3 bases: TGTGCTAGTGGTTTGGAGGGGTCTGAAGCTTTCTTT. It codes for CASGLEGSEAFF.

V is TRBV5-8 and J is TRBJ1-5, with D possibly being TRBD1 (6 bases). Trimming pared 4 bases from V and 1 base from J, leaving 15 bases between. Germline loops: CDR1 SGHTS, CDR2 YDEGEE. The CDR3 loop spans 16 amino acids. The CDR3 DNA reads as TGTGCCAGCAGCCCGATCAGGGGTCGCAGCAATCAGCCCCAGCATTTT. It is translated as CASSPIRGRSNQPQHF.